This entry concerns a single T cell receptor beta chain. Other DNA sequences within the sample encode an identical CDR3. Libraries were prepared by immunoSEQ multiplex PCR; TCRdb keeps only in-frame clonotypes and omits some of them. The sample contains about 250,000 clones, roughly four fifths of which appear only once. The data originate from a study of control samples from healthy donors and cancer patients. Germline CDR1 and CDR2: SGHNT and YYREEE (reference sequence). This CDR3 has 12 residues. Trimming shortened V by 0 bases and J by 3 bases, and 4 bases separated the two germline ends. The chain recombines TRBV5-4 with TRBJ2-7; no definite D call. Sequenced: PBMCs. This receptor was identified in a woman aged 60-75 years with lung cancer. The CDR3 is CASSLDGYEQYF. The CDR3 DNA sequence: TGTGCCAGCAGCTTGGACGGCTACGAGCAGTACTTC.